These 21 T cell receptor beta chains originate from one sample sequenced in a study of blood T cell repertoires in COVID-19. The repertoire was sequenced with immunoSEQ multiplex PCR; TCRdb's copy has only in-frame clones and lacks some. The repertoire holds some 44,000 clones, with around 92% as singletons. What was sequenced was peripheral blood. These receptors were obtained from a human donor in a cohort sampled during active COVID-19.

This sequence joins TRBV6-2 or TRBV6-3 and TRBJ1-1; 8 bases match TRBD1. J lost 10 bases, V lost 6 bases, and 4 bases had no gene match. CDR3 size: 11 residues. Germline values: CDR1 MNHEY, CDR2 SVGEGT. DNA for the CDR3: TGTGCCAGCAGCGTGGACAGGGCAGCTTTCTTT. Translation: CASSVDRAAFF.

The chain has TRBV30 and TRBJ1-2; 9 bases line up with TRBD1. V lost 3 bases, J lost 2 bases, and 4 bases stayed unmatched. The length of the CDR3 is 14 residues. Germline-derived CDR1 and CDR2 are GTSNPN and SVGIG (reference sequence). CDR3 region: CAWRGGQGNYGYTF. Here the CDR3 DNA reads TGTGCCTGGAGGGGAGGACAGGGGAACTATGGCTACACCTTC.

CDR3 region: CASSQGGQNTGELFF. The CDR3, as DNA: TGCGCCAGCAGCCAAGGTGGACAGAACACCGGGGAGCTGTTTTTT. The chain links TRBV4-3 to TRBJ2-2; TRBD1 might be the D (5 bases). This CDR3 has 15 amino acids. V dropped 1 base and J dropped 1 base, with 7 bases sitting between them. CDR1 and CDR2 (germline): LGHNA, YSLEER.

V is TRBV6-5 and J is TRBJ2-1; D remains ambiguous. V dropped 0 bases and J dropped 0 bases, with 9 bases sitting between them. Germline CDR1 is MNHEY and CDR2 is SVGAGI. The length of the CDR3 is 16 residues. The DNA for the CDR3 is TGTGCCAGCAGTTACTCGGGCTCGAGCTCCTACAATGAGCAGTTCTTC. Translation gives CASSYSGSSSYNEQFF.

This rearrangement joins TRBV30 to TRBJ1-5, with D possibly TRBD1 on 5 matching bases. The CDR3 has 14 residues. Germline CDR1 GTSNPN, CDR2 SVGIG (reference sequence). Trimming pared 4 bases from V and 3 bases from J, leaving 13 bases between. The CDR3 region has the DNA TGTGCCTGGAAAGGGGATTCACCCAATCAGCCCCAGCATTTT. Protein product: CAWKGDSPNQPQHF.

This sequence joins TRBV18 and TRBJ2-3; the match to TRBD2 covers 8 bases. V was clipped by 4 bases and J by 5 bases; unmatched bases: 11. CDR1 and CDR2 (germline): KGHSH, LQKENI. The CDR3 is 16 residues long. Written as DNA, the CDR3 is TGTGCCAGCTCACGAACTCCGGGGGGGCGAGGAGATACGCAGTATTTT. This gives the protein CASSRTPGGRGDTQYF.

This clone appeared a single time. The V call is TRBV6-1, the J call TRBJ2-7; D possibly corresponds to TRBD2 (6 bases). This CDR3 has 15 residues. Germline lookup yields CDR1 MNHNS and CDR2 SASEGT. V was trimmed by 2 bases and J by 0 bases, leaving 11 bases between them. For the CDR3, the DNA is TGTGCCAGCAGTGAAAGGGCGGGGAACTCCTACGAGCAGTACTTC. This sequence encodes CASSERAGNSYEQYF.

The chain uses TRBV4-3 and TRBJ1-5, with TRBD1 matching over 11 bases. V shed 3 bases and J 4 bases; nucleotides not matched to a gene: 5. This CDR3 has 16 amino acids. Germline-derived CDR1 and CDR2 are LGHNA and YSLEER. The CDR3 coding sequence is TGCGCCAGCAGCCAGGCCGGGACAGGGGGGAATCAGCCCCAGCATTTT. It translates to CASSQAGTGGNQPQHF.

The genes are TRBV30 and TRBJ2-5, with TRBD2 as a possible D gene (5 bases). The V gene's germline CDR1 is GTSNPN and CDR2 SVGIG (reference sequence). This CDR3 region has 13 residues. The V end was cut by 0 bases, the J end by 2 bases, with 7 bases between. CDR3 residues: CAWSVGGQETQYF. CDR3 DNA sequence: TGTGCCTGGAGTGTGGGCGGGCAAGAGACCCAGTACTTC.

This chain joins TRBV5-1 and TRBJ2-1; 10 bases match TRBD2. Germline V CDR1 and CDR2: SGHRS, YFSETQ. This CDR3 is built from 14 residues. The trim removed 7 bases at V and 5 bases at J, leaving 6 bases unmatched. The CDR3 reads CASASGGGHNEQFF. The CDR3 DNA follows: TGCGCCAGCGCGAGCGGGGGGGGCCACAATGAGCAGTTCTTC.

V usage is TRBV28 and J usage is TRBJ2-3, with 8 bases that match TRBD2. Trimming took 4 bases from V and 0 from J; bases not matched to a gene: 12. The CDR3 is 18 residues long. The germline CDR1 and CDR2 sequences are MDHEN and SYDVKM. This CDR3 reads CASSSPWGSGASTDTQYF. CDR3 sequence (DNA): TGTGCCAGCAGTTCCCCGTGGGGTAGCGGGGCTAGCACAGATACGCAGTATTTT.

The rearrangement uses TRBV25-1 and TRBJ2-5; D may be TRBD2 (7 bases). Germline V CDR1 and CDR2: MGHDK, SYGVNS. The CDR3 contains 14 residues. V lost 7 bases and J 4 bases, leaving 16 bases between the germline ends. The CDR3 DNA reads TGTGCCAGCACCCTCGGGGGGCGCGGAGAGACCCAGTACTTC. Residues: CASTLGGRGETQYF.

This sequence joins TRBV27 and TRBJ2-7; 8 bases line up with TRBD2. With 3 bases clipped from V and 3 bases from J, the junction kept 4 bases outside the gene matches. CDR3 length: 14 amino acids. Germline CDR1 MNHEY, CDR2 SMNVEV (reference sequence). The CDR3 spells CASSFGTRGYEQYF. The CDR3 DNA is TGTGCCAGCAGTTTCGGGACTAGGGGCTACGAGCAGTACTTC.

The V gene is TRBV7-9, the J gene TRBJ2-5; D is ambiguous. The CDR3 covers 11 residues. Trimming took 4 bases from V and 5 from J, leaving 5 bases between them. Looked up from germline, CDR1 is SEHNR and CDR2 is FQNEAQ (reference sequence). The DNA of the CDR3 is TGTGCCAGCAGCTCCCGGGAGACCCAGTACTTC. This gives the protein CASSSRETQYF. Full variable domain (missing parts from reference TRBV7-9 and TRBJ2-5): DTGVSQNPRHKITKRGQNVTFRCDPISEHNRLYWYRQTLGQGPEFLTYFQNEAQLEKSRLLSDRFSAERPKGSFSTLEIQRTEQGDSAMYLCASSSRETQYFGPGTRLLVL.

This chain connects TRBV5-4 to TRBJ2-5; the match to TRBD2 covers 7 bases. With 3 bases clipped from V and 2 bases from J, the junction kept 10 bases outside the gene matches. Germline V gene data show CDR1 as SGHNT and CDR2 as YYREEE (reference sequence). This CDR3 is built from 16 residues. The CDR3 bases are TGTGCCAGCAGCTACGGCCCGGGGGGTCGACAAGAGACCCAGTACTTC. Its translation is CASSYGPGGRQETQYF.

In this sample, this clone turned up once. In DNA, the CDR3 is TGTGCCAGCAGCCAAGGCAGGGCGGAGACCCAGTACTTC. Encoded protein: CASSQGRAETQYF. This sequence joins TRBV3-1 (or the pseudogene TRBV3-2) and TRBJ2-5, with D maybe TRBD1 (5 bases). V was shortened by 1 base and J by 5 bases, with 8 bases between the two germline ends. This CDR3 is built from 13 residues. The germline gives CDR1 LGHDT, CDR2 YNNKEL (reference sequence).

The rearrangement uses TRBV13 and TRBJ2-1, with 8 bases that match TRBD2. V lost 8 bases to trimming and J lost 6 bases; unmatched junction nucleotides: 12. The CDR3 length is 15 residues. Germline lookup yields CDR1 PRHDT and CDR2 FYEKMQ (reference sequence). The CDR3 DNA reads as TGTGCCAGCGTTTCCTACCCCGCGGGGGGCAATGAGCAGTTCTTC. It is translated as CASVSYPAGGNEQFF.

The chain couples TRBV4-1 to TRBJ1-2, with TRBD1 matching 9 bases. V gave up 1 base and J gave up 7 bases; unmatched junction bases: 4. CDR3 length: 14 amino acids. Germline V gene sequence: CDR1 MGHRA, CDR2 YSYEKL. The CDR3 spells CASSQVTGGFGYTF. CDR3 bases: TGCGCCAGCAGCCAAGTGACAGGGGGGTTTGGCTACACCTTC.

The rearrangement uses TRBV10-3 and TRBJ1-1; possible D gene TRBD1, 5 bases. V shed 6 bases and J shed 8 bases, with 16 bases lying between them. This CDR3 is 13 amino acids long. From germline, CDR1 is ENHRY and CDR2 SYGVKD. The CDR3 loop is CAISAKQESEAFF. CDR3 DNA sequence: TGTGCCATCAGCGCTAAACAGGAGTCGGAAGCTTTCTTT.

This chain connects TRBV6-5 to TRBJ2-7; 11 bases fit TRBD1. V lost 8 bases and J lost 1; bases outside the gene matches: 1. This CDR3 contains 13 residues. CDR1 and CDR2 (germline): MNHEY, SVGAGI. Here the CDR3 DNA reads TGTGCCAGCCGGGACAGGGGGTCCTACGAGCAGTACTTC. As protein: CASRDRGSYEQYF.

This clone was seen a single time. The V and J genes are TRBV30 and TRBJ2-7, with D perhaps TRBD2 (5 bases). The CDR3 length is 11 residues. Germline values: CDR1 GTSNPN, CDR2 SVGIG (reference sequence). V was trimmed by 1 base and J by 10 bases, leaving 11 bases between them. The CDR3 is CAWSGGFSQYF. CDR3 bases: TGTGCCTGGAGTGGCGGGTTCAGCCAGTACTTC. The entire variable domain, with the rest obtained from reference TRBV30 and TRBJ2-7, is as follows: SQTIHQWPATLVQPVGSPLSLECTVEGTSNPNLYWYRQAAGRGLQLLFYSVGIGQISSEVPQNLSASRPQDRQFILSSKKLLLSDSGFYLCAWSGGFSQYFGPGTRLTVT.